This is a list of T cell receptor beta chains from one sample in a study of T cells in Graves' hyperthyroidism and ophthalmopathy. MiXCR was run by TCRdb on the multiplex PCR reads, yielding one entry per CDR3 protein. The table records around 430,000 distinct CDR3 sequences, under 15% of them present only once. What was sequenced was blood. The receptors shown here come from a woman in her twenties or thirties with Graves' hyperthyroidism. Each CDR3 is given with its conserved first and last residue. Each record gives: J gene, clone size, D gene, V gene, CDR3 DNA, CDR3 protein. A D gene is named only where the DNA matches it firmly. Not all rows give a size; the values are once, few, many and, for expanded clones, a class.

>TRBJ2-1|many|NA|TRBV5-1
TGCGCCAGCACCCCAGGGAGCCAGGGCAGATACAATGAGCAGTTCTTC
CASTPGSQGRYNEQFF
>TRBJ2-1|many|NA|TRBV7-9
TGTGCCAGCAGCTCTTCAGTGGATGAGCAGTTCTTC
CASSSSVDEQFF
>TRBJ1-1|NA|NA|TRBV27
TGTGCCAGCAGTTTAGAGGACTCCGGGGGCACCGAAGCTTTCTTT
CASSLEDSGGTEAFF
>TRBJ1-5|many|TRBD1|TRBV28
TGTGCCAGCAGGGTGACAGGGGGCCGTCAGCCCCAGCATTTT
CASRVTGGRQPQHF
>TRBJ1-1|many|NA|TRBV18
TGTGCCAGCTCACCCAGGGTTTTGAACACTGAAGCTTTCTTT
CASSPRVLNTEAFF
>TRBJ1-1|few|NA|TRBV7-8
TGTGCCAGCAGCCGGGGGGGCAGACCGAACACTGAAGCTTTCTTT
CASSRGGRPNTEAFF
>TRBJ1-2|NA|NA|TRBV19
TGTGCCAGCCAACCCGACCAGGGGAACAACTATGGCTACACCTTC
CASQPDQGNNYGYTF
>TRBJ2-2|NA|NA|TRBV3-1
TGTGCCAGCAGCCAGGGGACCCAGGTCCGGGAGCTGTTTTTT
CASSQGTQVRELFF
>TRBJ2-1|few|TRBD2|TRBV7-9
TGTGCCAGCAGCTTAGGTCCTTTAACGTGGGAGGGCCCCAGCTCCTACAATGAGCAGTTCTTC
CASSLGPLTWEGPSSYNEQFF
>TRBJ2-1|many|NA|TRBV5-1
TGTGCCAGCAGCCTCGCGTCGAGCTCCTACAATGAGCAGTTCTTC
CASSLASSSYNEQFF
>TRBJ1-5|NA|NA|TRBV6-1
TGTGCCAGCTGTGAGACGGCCAGCAATCAGCCCCAGCATTTT
CASCETASNQPQHF
>TRBJ2-3|many|NA|TRBV20-1
TGCAGTGCTTGGGCCGGGGCCAGTAGTAAAGATACGCAGTATTTT
CSAWAGASSKDTQYF
>TRBJ2-1|NA|TRBD2|TRBV9
TGTGCCAGCAGCGTAAAAGAAGCGGGAGTCTTCGAGCAGTTCTTC
CASSVKEAGVFEQFF
>TRBJ2-7|NA|TRBD1|TRBV28
TGTGCCAGCAGTTTAATGGGGGACAGGGGACCCTACGAGCAGTACTTC
CASSLMGDRGPYEQYF
>TRBJ2-3|many|NA|TRBV7-2
TGTGCCAGCAGCTTAGGGCTCCAAGCAGATACGCAGTATTTT
CASSLGLQADTQYF
>TRBJ2-3|many|NA|TRBV20-1
TGCAGTGCTAGAGTGATCCTCGAGGATACGCAGTATTTT
CSARVILEDTQYF
>TRBJ2-2|many|NA|TRBV4-1
TGCGCCAGCAGCCTTAATAGCGGAACCGGGGAGCTGTTTTTT
CASSLNSGTGELFF
>TRBJ2-2|NA|NA|TRBV28
TGTGCCAGGATCTTTCTAGTTCCCGGGGAGCTGTTTTTT
CARIFLVPGELFF
>TRBJ1-5|many|TRBD1|TRBV27
TGTGCCAGCAGTTCACAGGGGGGTTATCAGCCCCAGCATTTT
CASSSQGGYQPQHF
>TRBJ1-1|many|NA|TRBV15
TGTGCCACCAGCAGAGAGTGGGGATCCACTGAAGCTTTCTTT
CATSREWGSTEAFF
>TRBJ1-6|few|NA|TRBV9
TGTGCCAGCAGCGTGGGCCCTAGCTCCTATAATTCACCCCTCCACTTT
CASSVGPSSYNSPLHF
>TRBJ1-1|NA|TRBD1|TRBV6-1
TGTGCCAGCAGCGAGACAGGGGGATATACTGAAGCTTTCTTT
CASSETGGYTEAFF
>TRBJ1-1|many|NA|TRBV28
TGTGCCAGCAGTACTCCAGCCGGGACAACTTTGAACACTGAAGCTTTCTTT
CASSTPAGTTLNTEAFF
>TRBJ2-7|many|NA|TRBV3-1
TGTGCCAGCAGCGGCCCGGAATTCTCGATAAATGTGGTCCACGAGCAGTACTTC
CASSGPEFSINVVHEQYF
>TRBJ1-1|many|NA|TRBV10-3
TGTGCCATCACCCGAGGAATTGACACTGAAGCTTTCTTT
CAITRGIDTEAFF
>TRBJ1-5|NA|NA|TRBV6-5
TGTGCCAGCAGTTCCGCCCATAGCAATCAGCCCCAGCATTTT
CASSSAHSNQPQHF
>TRBJ2-3|few|NA|TRBV20-1
TGCAGTGCTAGCTACAGGGCTTTTGATAGCACAGATACGCAGTATTTT
CSASYRAFDSTDTQYF
>TRBJ2-3|many|NA|TRBV6-2/TRBV6-3
TGTGCCAGCAGTTACTCCCGGGGCACAGATACGCAGTATTTT
CASSYSRGTDTQYF
>TRBJ1-1|NA|NA|TRBV6-2/TRBV6-3
TGTGCCAGCAGGGTAGGGGGTACTGAAGCTTTCTTT
CASRVGGTEAFF
>TRBJ2-2|many|NA|TRBV3-1
TGTGCCAGCAGCCAACACACGACAGGGAACACCGGGGAGCTGTTTTTT
CASSQHTTGNTGELFF
>TRBJ2-7|NA|NA|TRBV28
TGTGCCAGCAGTACAGACAGAATTGGGCACTACGAGCAGTACTTC
CASSTDRIGHYEQYF
>TRBJ2-2|few|TRBD2|TRBV10-3
TGTGCCATCAGTGGCCTCGCGGGAGTGAACACCGGGGAGCTGTTTTTT
CAISGLAGVNTGELFF
>TRBJ1-1|many|NA|TRBV27
TGTGCCAGCAGCGCCCGATACATGAACACTGAAGCTTTCTTT
CASSARYMNTEAFF
>TRBJ1-6|many|NA|TRBV28
TGTGCCAGCGAAAGCTCCTATAATTCACCCCTCCACTTT
CASESSYNSPLHF
>TRBJ2-2|few|NA|TRBV12-3/TRBV12-4
TGTGCCAGCAGTCCAGGGATCTCTCCCGGGGAGCTGTTTTTT
CASSPGISPGELFF
>TRBJ2-2|NA|NA|TRBV7-9
TGTGCCAGCAGCTTAGGATTGATGGTCTCGAACACCGGGGAGCTGTTTTTT
CASSLGLMVSNTGELFF